In its sample, the clone carrying this TCR beta chain was seen once. Authors' analysis steps: Amplification of reference gene primers provided the estimated nucleated cell counts. Profiled with immunoSEQ multiplex PCR; TCRdb holds only in-frame clones, not every one. V, J and clone size reflect that table, while D and trimming were determined from the DNA. Of some 320,000 clones listed, around 87% are singletons. This CDR3 has 17 residues. The data derive from a study of blood T cell repertoires in COVID-19. Turning to the study itself: Acute-phase and convalescent COVID-19 samples originated in the United States, Italy and Spain. PBMCs, B-cell-depleted T cells, or T cells provided the cDNA or gDNA that made up the material.

This receptor was identified in a woman aged 50 to 65 who had recovered from COVID-19. The sample consisted of peripheral blood. The chain employs TRBV21-1 and TRBJ1-4. TRBV21-1 is given as a pseudogene. In DNA form, the CDR3 reads TGTGCCAGCAGCGCTCGCCTACTTTTAAACGGGGGGGAAAAACTGTTTTTT. This sequence encodes CASSARLLLNGGEKLFF.